Listed here are 21 T cell receptor beta chains from one sample, sequenced in a study of T cell clones after liver transplantation. Using immunoSEQ multiplex PCR, the repertoire was profiled, and TCRdb retains in-frame clones only, with some absent. Altogether approximately 22,000 clones are present, about 94% being singletons, with the ten largest covering about 25%. Sequenced material: CD8+ T cells from blood, taken approximately 26 months after liver transplant. The origin of the receptors is a human patient who received a liver transplant. The T cells may partly be graft donor cells.

This chain connects TRBV9 to TRBJ2-7, with D maybe TRBD2 (6 bases). This CDR3 comprises 10 residues. Trimming pared 10 bases from V and 8 bases from J, leaving 13 bases between. Per germline, CDR1 SGDLS and CDR2 YYNGEE. CDR3 sequence (DNA): TGTGCCGGCGGGGATTCCCAGCAGTACTTC. Translating it yields CAGGDSQQYF.

This clone was picked up a small number of times. This sequence joins TRBV9 and TRBJ1-1; D ambiguous. Germline-derived CDR1 and CDR2 are SGDLS and YYNGEE. V gave up 3 bases and J gave up 7 bases, with 7 bases separating them. There are 11 residues in the CDR3. CDR3 DNA sequence: TGTGCCAGCAGCGATCCGGGTGAAGCTTTCTTT. Protein: CASSDPGEAFF.

The V and J genes are TRBV28 and TRBJ1-5; 11 nucleotides match TRBD1. The length of the CDR3 is 15 residues. The germline V gene encodes CDR1 MDHEN and CDR2 SYDVKM. With 5 bases clipped from V and 6 bases from J, the junction kept 6 bases outside the gene matches. The CDR3 sequence: CASSLDRGLVQPQHF. The CDR3 DNA follows: TGTGCCAGCAGTCTGGACAGGGGGCTGGTTCAGCCCCAGCATTTT. The whole variable domain, remainder taken from reference TRBV28 and TRBJ1-5, is DVKVTQSSRYLVKRTGEKVFLECVQDMDHENMFWYRQDPGLGLRLIYFSYDVKMKEKGDIPEGYSVSREKKERFSLILESASTNQTSMYLCASSLDRGLVQPQHFGDGTRLSIL.

The chain employs TRBV7-6 and TRBJ2-5; TRBD2 matches 14 bases. Unmatched junction bases numbered 5, after V lost 2 bases and J lost 3 bases. Germline loops: CDR1 SGHVS, CDR2 FNYEAQ. The CDR3 loop spans 17 amino acids. CDR3 DNA sequence: TGTGCCAGCAGCTTAAGACTAGCGGGAGGGAAGAAAGAGACCCAGTACTTC. It is translated as CASSLRLAGGKKETQYF.

This chain connects TRBV13 to TRBJ2-3; TRBD1 might be the D (5 bases). Between the trimmed V and J ends, which lost 3 bases and 12 bases, there was a span of 16 bases. This CDR3 region has 13 residues. In germline, CDR1 is PRHDT, CDR2 FYEKMQ (reference sequence). The CDR3 region is CASSLTDSESQYF. The CDR3 DNA reads as TGTGCCAGCAGCTTGACCGACAGTGAGAGCCAGTATTTT. Combining the CDR3 with reference TRBV13 and TRBJ2-3 gives the whole variable domain AAGVIQSPRHLIKEKRETATLKCYPIPRHDTVYWYQQGPGQDPQFLISFYEKMQSDKGSIPDRFSAQQFSDYHSELNMSSLELGDSALYFCASSLTDSESQYFGPGTRLTVL.

The chain couples TRBV4-3 to TRBJ2-7; D remains ambiguous. The ends were cut back, 7 bases at V and 12 bases at J, with 13 bases in the middle. Per the germline V gene, CDR1 is LGHNA and CDR2 is YSLEER. The CDR3 extends over 10 amino acids. CDR3 in amino acids: CASKFPLPYF. CDR3 bases: TGCGCCAGCAAATTTCCCCTCCCGTACTTC.

The J gene is TRBJ2-1, the V gene TRBV6-4; 10 nucleotides align to TRBD2. CDR3 size: 16 residues. Trimming took 3 bases from V and 9 from J; bases not matched to a gene: 11. CDR1 is MRHNA and CDR2 is SNTAGT in the germline V gene. For the CDR3, the DNA is TGTGCCAGCAGTGAAATTCCTAGCGGGAGTATAAGTGAGCAGTTCTTC. This encodes CASSEIPSGSISEQFF.

This chain links TRBV2 with TRBJ2-5, with 10 bases identical to TRBD2. CDR1 is SNHLY and CDR2 is FYNNEI in the germline V gene. The CDR3 runs 15 residues. J was trimmed by 3 bases and V by 3 bases; bases with no gene match: 4. This CDR3 is CASSDPSGGEETQYF. The CDR3 DNA is TGTGCCAGCAGTGACCCTAGCGGGGGTGAAGAGACCCAGTACTTC.

The chain uses TRBV13 and TRBJ2-1, with D unresolved. With 6 bases removed from V and 8 bases from J, the gap between germline ends came to 8 bases. The germline V gene has CDR1 PRHDT and CDR2 FYEKMQ (reference sequence). The CDR3 runs 11 residues. CDR3 loop: CASSFSYEQFF. Here the CDR3 DNA reads TGTGCCAGCAGTTTTTCTTATGAGCAGTTCTTC.

The chain has TRBV6-5 and TRBJ2-1; D unclear. V dropped 0 bases and J dropped 10 bases, with 10 bases sitting between them. This CDR3 is 13 amino acids long. The germline V gene encodes CDR1 MNHEY and CDR2 SVGAGI. The DNA for the CDR3 is TGTGCCAGCAGTTACTCGACGGCAGTGGAGCAGTTCTTC. Translation gives CASSYSTAVEQFF.

V and J are TRBV7-3 and TRBJ2-2; D possibly corresponds to TRBD2 (6 bases). Germline CDR1 and CDR2: SGHTA and FQGTGA. This CDR3 contains 14 residues. V was pared by 5 bases and J by 6 bases, with 13 bases between. Written as DNA, the CDR3 is TGTGCCAGCAGCCTAAAGACTAGATCCGGGGAGCTGTTTTTT. Its protein product is CASSLKTRSGELFF.

The chain links TRBV9 to TRBJ2-3, with D possibly TRBD2 on 6 matching bases. Trimming took off 7 bases at V and 3 bases at J, with 18 bases between the two ends. Per germline, CDR1 SGDLS and CDR2 YYNGEE. CDR3 length: 15 amino acids. The CDR3 region is CASSLGGTLTDTQYF. The CDR3 DNA sequence: TGTGCCAGCTCCCTGGGGGGTACGTTGACAGATACGCAGTATTTT.

The chain employs TRBV29-1 and TRBJ1-1; 9 bases align to TRBD1. J was trimmed by 2 bases and V by 3 bases; bases with no gene match: 7. Germline V gene sequence: CDR1 SQVTM, CDR2 ANQGSEA. The CDR3 runs to 15 residues. The CDR3 protein is CSVDSGQGFNTEAFF. CDR3 in DNA: TGCAGCGTTGACTCGGGACAGGGTTTCAACACTGAAGCTTTCTTT.

This chain joins TRBV7-9 and TRBJ2-7; a possible D gene is TRBD1 (6 bases). Germline V gene sequence: CDR1 SEHNR, CDR2 FQNEAQ (reference sequence). The CDR3 consists of 13 residues. The germline V and J ends were trimmed by 3 bases and 4 bases, with 10 bases remaining between them. This CDR3 is CASSFQGRYEQYF. In DNA, the CDR3 is TGTGCCAGCAGCTTTCAGGGGCGGTACGAGCAGTACTTC.

V is TRBV6-6 and J is TRBJ2-3, with 14 bases identical to TRBD2. Germline CDR1 MNHNY, CDR2 SVGAGI (reference sequence). The CDR3 has 16 residues. The J segment lost 5 bases and the V segment lost 4 bases, leaving 5 bases of the junction unmatched. The CDR3 loop is CASSSGGLAGEDTQYF. CDR3 coding DNA: TGTGCCAGCAGTTCGGGGGGACTAGCGGGAGAAGATACGCAGTATTTT.

The sample holds one count of this clone. This chain links TRBV11-3 with TRBJ1-1; D gene unclear. Per germline, CDR1 SGHNT and CDR2 YENEEA. The CDR3 sequence is 12 residues long. V shed 9 bases and J shed 5 bases, with 13 bases lying between them. CDR3 in amino acids: CASGPLGTEAFF. For the CDR3, the DNA is TGTGCCAGTGGACCCCTAGGGACTGAAGCTTTCTTT.

J is TRBJ2-7 and V is TRBV2, with TRBD1 matching over 7 bases. Trimming at V came to 6 bases and at J to 8 bases, leaving 19 bases not matched to a gene. The CDR3 loop spans 16 amino acids. The germline V gene has CDR1 SNHLY and CDR2 FYNNEI. The CDR3 DNA is TGTGCCAGCAGGGATCCCAACAGGGGTCGGAGTTTTCAGCAGTACTTC. This translates into CASRDPNRGRSFQQYF.

V gene TRBV5-4 combines with J gene TRBJ1-1; TRBD1 agrees at 11 bases. This CDR3 is built from 15 residues. From germline, CDR1 is SGHNT and CDR2 YYREEE (reference sequence). Trimming took 4 bases from V and 6 from J; bases not matched to a gene: 8. The CDR3 sequence is CASSTTRGQGAEAFF. The CDR3 coding sequence is TGTGCCAGCAGCACCACCCGGGGACAGGGGGCTGAAGCTTTCTTT.

The chain links TRBV7-9 to TRBJ1-4; 7 nucleotides match TRBD1. Germline V gene sequence: CDR1 SEHNR, CDR2 FQNEAQ (reference sequence). V was clipped by 4 bases and J by 8 bases; unmatched bases: 10. CDR3 length: 15 residues. CDR3 residues: CASSSETGMNEKLFF. The CDR3 bases are TGTGCCAGCAGCTCGGAGACAGGGATGAACGAAAAACTGTTTTTT.

The rearrangement uses TRBV30 and TRBJ2-2; TRBD1 is a possible D gene (5 bases). The CDR3 covers 12 residues. Germline CDR1 is GTSNPN and CDR2 is SVGIG (reference sequence). The V gene lost 3 bases and the J gene lost 4 bases, with 6 bases spanning the gap. DNA for the CDR3: TGTGCCTGGAGCAGGGCCACCGGGGAGCTGTTTTTT. It codes for CAWSRATGELFF.

The chain combines TRBV29-1 with TRBJ1-4, with a tentative D call TRBD1 (5 bases). Trimming removed 6 bases from V and 0 bases from J, with 23 bases in between. The CDR3 is made up of 18 amino acids. Germline CDR1 and CDR2: SQVTM and ANQGSEA. CDR3 nucleotide sequence: TGCAGCGTATTCATTAGGGGTGTAGATCATGCAACTAATGAAAAACTGTTTTTT. It yields the protein CSVFIRGVDHATNEKLFF.